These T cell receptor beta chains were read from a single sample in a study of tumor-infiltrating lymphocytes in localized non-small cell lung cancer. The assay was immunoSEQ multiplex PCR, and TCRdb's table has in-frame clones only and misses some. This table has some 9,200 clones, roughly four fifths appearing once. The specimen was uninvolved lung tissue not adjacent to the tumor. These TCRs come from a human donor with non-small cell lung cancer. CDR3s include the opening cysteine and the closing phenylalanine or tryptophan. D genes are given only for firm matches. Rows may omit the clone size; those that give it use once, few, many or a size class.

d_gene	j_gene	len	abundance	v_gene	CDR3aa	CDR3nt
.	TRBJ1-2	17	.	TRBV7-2	CASSGRRVGTYPHGYTF	TGTGCCAGCAGCGGCCGCCGGGTGGGAACTTACCCGCATGGCTACACCTTC
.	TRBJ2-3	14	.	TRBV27	CASSLGFSTDTQYF	TGTGCCAGCAGTTTAGGTTTTAGCACAGATACGCAGTATTTT
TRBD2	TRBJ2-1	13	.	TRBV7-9	CASSPRLAGEQFF	TGTGCCAGCAGCCCAAGACTAGCGGGAGAGCAGTTCTTC
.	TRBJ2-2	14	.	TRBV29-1	CSVRRDGNTGELFF	TGCAGCGTAAGGAGGGACGGCAACACCGGGGAGCTGTTTTTT
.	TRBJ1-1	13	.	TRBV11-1	CASSRTMNTEAFF	TGTGCCAGCAGCCGTACCATGAACACTGAAGCTTTCTTT
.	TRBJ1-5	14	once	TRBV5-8	CASSFWVSGQPQHF	TGTGCCAGCAGCTTTTGGGTCTCGGGGCAGCCCCAGCATTTT
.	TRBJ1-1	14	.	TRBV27	CASRKLTGNTEAFF	TGTGCCAGCAGGAAACTCACAGGGAACACTGAAGCTTTCTTT
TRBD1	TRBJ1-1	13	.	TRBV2	CASSTQGRTEAFF	TGTGCCAGCAGCACACAGGGGAGGACTGAAGCTTTCTTT
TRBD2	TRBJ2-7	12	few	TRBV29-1	CSVTSGSDEQYF	TGCAGCGTTACTAGCGGGAGCGACGAGCAGTACTTC
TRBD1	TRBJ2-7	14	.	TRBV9	CASSGQGQGSEQYF	TGTGCCAGCAGCGGCCAGGGACAGGGAAGCGAGCAGTACTTC
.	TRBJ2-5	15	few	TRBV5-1	CASSSSGTPQETQYF	TGCGCCAGCAGCTCCTCGGGGACCCCCCAAGAGACCCAGTACTTC
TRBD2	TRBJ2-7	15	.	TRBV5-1	CASSSDPGLAAEQYF	TGCGCCAGCAGCTCGGACCCGGGACTAGCGGCAGAGCAGTACTTC
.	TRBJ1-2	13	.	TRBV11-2	CASSWDQGRGYTF	TGTGCCAGCAGCTGGGACCAGGGAAGGGGCTACACCTTC
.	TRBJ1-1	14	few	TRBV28	CASSRTIAYTEAFF	TGTGCCAGCAGCCGAACAATAGCTTACACTGAAGCTTTCTTT
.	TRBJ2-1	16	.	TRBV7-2	CASSLGIAGYTSEQFF	TGTGCCAGCAGCTTAGGTATTGCGGGTTACACCTCAGAGCAGTTCTTC
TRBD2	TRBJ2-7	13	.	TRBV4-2	CASSQGGGNEQYF	TGTGCCAGCAGCCAGGGGGGAGGGAACGAGCAGTACTTC
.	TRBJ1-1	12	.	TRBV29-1	CSVGGGQTEAFF	TGCAGCGTTGGAGGAGGCCAGACTGAAGCTTTCTTT
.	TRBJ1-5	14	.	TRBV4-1	CASRKGLGNQPQHF	TGCGCCAGCAGAAAGGGTCTTGGCAATCAGCCCCAGCATTTT